In this sample, the clone carrying this T cell receptor (beta chain) turned up a few times. This sample is part of a study of blood T cell repertoires in COVID-19. Looking at the study overall: Sample material is recorded as cDNA or gDNA derived from T cells, B-cell-depleted T cells, or PBMCs.

Assay: immunoSEQ multiplex PCR; the TCRdb copy retains only in-frame clones and omits some. The sample consists of more than 300,000 clones, around 90% of them appearing once. Grouping used clinical history reported by participants in a survey and questionnaire. Recovery among Cohort 3 donors was established by two negative PCRs, clearance, or symptom resolution. This CDR3 has 15 amino acids. Germline CDR1 SGHDT, CDR2 YYEEEE. V shed 0 bases, J shed 6 bases, and the junction held 5 bases outside the gene matches. This chain joins TRBV5-6 and TRBJ2-2, with TRBD2 matching over 7 bases. The sequenced material came from PBMCs or T cells enriched from blood (not recorded which). The receptor comes from a woman aged 25 to 39 who had recovered from COVID-19. The CDR3 region is CASSLGGRGAGELFF. The CDR3 DNA is TGTGCCAGCAGCTTGGGCGGGAGAGGCGCCGGGGAGCTGTTTTTT.